The rows below give T cell receptor beta chains drawn from one sample of a study of graft-versus-host responses after intestinal transplantation. The data were produced by immunoSEQ multiplex PCR, yet TCRdb's version contains in-frame clones alone and is incomplete. The data hold more than 9,000 clones, with roughly 93% observed a single time. The specimen was PBMCs, collected around 110 days after intestinal transplant. These receptors came from a human patient who received an intestinal transplant, so some T cells may come from the graft donor. Each CDR3 is given with its conserved first and last residue. Fields, in order: D gene, clone size, V gene, J gene, CDR3 DNA, CDR3 protein. D genes are given only for firm matches. Clone sizes are given selectively: once, few, many, or a class where the clone is expanded.

D: .; size: .; V: TRBV7-9; J: TRBJ1-4; DNA: TGTGCCAGCAGTCACCCTCGTCGGGGTAGGGCTAATGAAAAACTGTTTTTT; CDR3: CASSHPRRGRANEKLFF
D: TRBD2; size: .; V: TRBV5-8; J: TRBJ2-3; DNA: TGTGCCAGCAGCCGACTAGCGGGATGGGATACGCAGTATTTT; CDR3: CASSRLAGWDTQYF
D: .; size: .; V: TRBV6-6; J: TRBJ2-5; DNA: TGTGCCAGCAGCCGACAGTTCCAAGAGACCCAGTACTTC; CDR3: CASSRQFQETQYF
D: TRBD1; size: once; V: TRBV5-1; J: TRBJ1-2; DNA: TGCGCCAGCAGCTTGGAAAGGACAGGGCGGAGTGGCTACACCTTC; CDR3: CASSLERTGRSGYTF
D: TRBD1; size: .; V: TRBV7-9; J: TRBJ2-2; DNA: TGTGCCAGCAGCAAGGGGTCCGGGACAGGAAAAACCGGGGAGCTGTTTTTT; CDR3: CASSKGSGTGKTGELFF
D: TRBD2; size: .; V: TRBV7-9; J: TRBJ2-1; DNA: TGTGCCAGCAGCCCTACCTCTAGCGGGAGGGCCCGGAATGAGCAGTTCTTC; CDR3: CASSPTSSGRARNEQFF
D: TRBD1; size: .; V: TRBV6-1; J: TRBJ1-5; DNA: TGTGCCAGCAGTGAATGGGGGATGGACAGGGGGCGGTATAGCAATCAGCCCCAGCATTTT; CDR3: CASSEWGMDRGRYSNQPQHF
D: TRBD2; size: .; V: TRBV5-4; J: TRBJ2-1; DNA: TGTGCCAGCAGCGCACTGGGACTAGCGGGAGAAAATGAGCAGTTCTTC; CDR3: CASSALGLAGENEQFF
D: .; size: .; V: TRBV15; J: TRBJ1-1; DNA: TGTGCCACCAGCAGAGGCTGGCGGGAGAACACTGAAGCTTTCTTT; CDR3: CATSRGWRENTEAFF
D: TRBD1; size: .; V: TRBV6-1; J: TRBJ1-6; DNA: TGTGCCAGCAGTGAAGTTCGGGGGACAGTTGATTCACCCCTCCACTTT; CDR3: CASSEVRGTVDSPLHF
D: .; size: .; V: TRBV27; J: TRBJ2-3; DNA: TGTGCCAGCAGTTTAGTTCCCGGGGGCGGCACAGATACGCAGTATTTT; CDR3: CASSLVPGGGTDTQYF
D: .; size: .; V: TRBV5-1; J: TRBJ1-1; DNA: TGCGCCAGCAGCGTGGGGAGCACTGAAGCTTTCTTT; CDR3: CASSVGSTEAFF
D: .; size: once; V: TRBV6-5; J: TRBJ1-5; DNA: TGTGCCAGCAGTTACTCGGAGGCCGACGGGCAGCCCCAGCATTTT; CDR3: CASSYSEADGQPQHF
D: .; size: .; V: TRBV13; J: TRBJ2-2; DNA: TGTGCCAGCAGCACCCAAGAGTCTGGACGGGAGAACACCGGGGAGCTGTTTTTT; CDR3: CASSTQESGRENTGELFF
D: .; size: .; V: TRBV6-5; J: TRBJ2-5; DNA: TGTGCCAGCAGTTATGACCCCGAGGCGACCCAGTACTTC; CDR3: CASSYDPEATQYF
D: .; size: .; V: TRBV30; J: TRBJ1-5; DNA: TGTGCCTGGAGTGATCAGTACAATCAGCCCCAGCATTTT; CDR3: CAWSDQYNQPQHF
D: .; size: .; V: TRBV7-6; J: TRBJ2-7; DNA: TGTGCCAGCAGCTTAGCGGCCGGGACACTTCACCGATACCACGAGCAGTACTTC; CDR3: CASSLAAGTLHRYHEQYF
D: TRBD1; size: .; V: TRBV5-6; J: TRBJ2-2; DNA: TGTGCCAGCAGCTCAGGACAGGGAGAGGTCGGGGAGCTGTTTTTT; CDR3: CASSSGQGEVGELFF
D: TRBD1; size: .; V: TRBV5-6; J: TRBJ2-7; DNA: TGTGCCCGCAGCTTGTGGGGGACAGGGCTGGGGGAGCAGTACTTC; CDR3: CARSLWGTGLGEQYF
D: TRBD2; size: .; V: TRBV5-6; J: TRBJ2-1; DNA: TGTGCCAGCAGCTTGGTTCCGGGAGGGTACAATGAGCAGTTCTTC; CDR3: CASSLVPGGYNEQFF
D: TRBD1; size: once; V: TRBV30; J: TRBJ1-4; DNA: TGTGCCTGGAGAGACAAGCCGGGACAGGGGCCTGAAAAACTGTTTTTT; CDR3: CAWRDKPGQGPEKLFF
D: TRBD1; size: .; V: TRBV5-4; J: TRBJ1-1; DNA: TGTGCCAGCAGCTTGACGACAGGGATCACTGAAGCTTTCTTT; CDR3: CASSLTTGITEAFF
D: .; size: .; V: TRBV28; J: TRBJ2-7; DNA: TGTGCCAGCAGGACAGACTCCTACGAGCAGTACTTC; CDR3: CASRTDSYEQYF
D: .; size: .; V: TRBV29-1; J: TRBJ1-1; DNA: TGCAGCGTTGAGCTTGTCAGGGCCGAAGCTTTCTTT; CDR3: CSVELVRAEAFF
D: .; size: .; V: TRBV19; J: TRBJ1-5; DNA: TGTGCCAGTAGTATAGTAGGGGGGGGCAATCAGCCCCAGCATTTT; CDR3: CASSIVGGGNQPQHF
D: .; size: .; V: TRBV19; J: TRBJ2-3; DNA: TGTGCCAGTAGTATAGGTTTCGTACTAGGGACAGATACGCAGTATTTT; CDR3: CASSIGFVLGTDTQYF
D: .; size: .; V: TRBV29-1; J: TRBJ1-1; DNA: TGCAGCGTTCTTATGAGGATGAACACTGAAGCTTTCTTT; CDR3: CSVLMRMNTEAFF
D: TRBD1; size: .; V: TRBV13; J: TRBJ2-3; DNA: TGTGCCAGCAGCCCGGGACAGGGGGAAGATACGCAGTATTTT; CDR3: CASSPGQGEDTQYF
D: TRBD2; size: once; V: TRBV9; J: TRBJ2-7; DNA: TGTGCCAGCAGCCCTCCCGGAGCGGGAGGGAACGAGCAGTACTTC; CDR3: CASSPPGAGGNEQYF
D: .; size: .; V: TRBV19; J: TRBJ1-1; DNA: TGTGCCAGTAGAGTCGGGTGGGGGGCTTCTCAGAACACTGAAGCTTTCTTT; CDR3: CASRVGWGASQNTEAFF
D: .; size: .; V: TRBV28; J: TRBJ2-2; DNA: TGTGCCAGCAGTCTCGAGACCGGGGAGCTGTTTTTT; CDR3: CASSLETGELFF
D: .; size: .; V: TRBV12-2; J: TRBJ2-2; DNA: TGTGCAAGTCGCTTAGCGTGCCTAGCGGTGAACACCGGGGAGCTGTTTTTT; CDR3: CASRLACLAVNTGELFF
D: .; size: .; V: TRBV27; J: TRBJ2-2; DNA: TGTGCCAGCAGTTTATATCCCGGGACATCGAACACCGGGGAGCTGTTTTTT; CDR3: CASSLYPGTSNTGELFF
D: .; size: .; V: TRBV27; J: TRBJ2-3; DNA: TGTGCCAGCAGTTTATTGGCGACAGATACGCAGTATTTT; CDR3: CASSLLATDTQYF
D: TRBD2; size: .; V: TRBV2; J: TRBJ2-7; DNA: TGTGCCAGCGGGTGGACTAGCGGTACCTCCTACGAGCAGTACTTC; CDR3: CASGWTSGTSYEQYF
D: .; size: .; V: TRBV9; J: TRBJ1-2; DNA: TGTGCCAGCAGCCCCACGAACACAGGCGTCTATGGCTACACCTTC; CDR3: CASSPTNTGVYGYTF
D: .; size: .; V: TRBV27; J: TRBJ2-4; DNA: TGTGCCAGCAGTAGAGGAGGGGGGACCAAAAACATTCAGTACTTC; CDR3: CASSRGGGTKNIQYF
D: .; size: .; V: TRBV19; J: TRBJ2-3; DNA: TGTGCCAGTAGTGCCTCCTCTCCTACAGATACGCAGTATTTT; CDR3: CASSASSPTDTQYF
D: TRBD2; size: .; V: TRBV4-2; J: TRBJ2-1; DNA: TGTGCCAGCGGCGGGTGGGGACTAGCGGGAGCGGACTCTTGGGGTGAGCAGTTCTTC; CDR3: CASGGWGLAGADSWGEQFF
D: .; size: .; V: TRBV7-9; J: TRBJ1-1; DNA: TGTGCCAGCAGCCCACGTGTGGGAGTATCGGGGAACACTGAAGCTTTCTTT; CDR3: CASSPRVGVSGNTEAFF
D: TRBD2; size: .; V: TRBV6-1; J: TRBJ2-2; DNA: TGTGCCAGCAGTGAATTGCCGGCGGGGGCCGGGGAGCTGTTTTTT; CDR3: CASSELPAGAGELFF
D: .; size: .; V: TRBV6-6; J: TRBJ1-2; DNA: TGTGCCAGCAGTTATGCAGGGGCCTATGGCTACACCTTC; CDR3: CASSYAGAYGYTF
D: .; size: .; V: TRBV18; J: TRBJ2-7; DNA: TGTGCCAGCTCACCACAAATAGGGACCTCCTACGAGCAGTACTTC; CDR3: CASSPQIGTSYEQYF
D: .; size: .; V: TRBV18; J: TRBJ1-1; DNA: TGTGCCAGCTCTACCAAGGAGACCGGGACTGAAGCTTTCTTT; CDR3: CASSTKETGTEAFF